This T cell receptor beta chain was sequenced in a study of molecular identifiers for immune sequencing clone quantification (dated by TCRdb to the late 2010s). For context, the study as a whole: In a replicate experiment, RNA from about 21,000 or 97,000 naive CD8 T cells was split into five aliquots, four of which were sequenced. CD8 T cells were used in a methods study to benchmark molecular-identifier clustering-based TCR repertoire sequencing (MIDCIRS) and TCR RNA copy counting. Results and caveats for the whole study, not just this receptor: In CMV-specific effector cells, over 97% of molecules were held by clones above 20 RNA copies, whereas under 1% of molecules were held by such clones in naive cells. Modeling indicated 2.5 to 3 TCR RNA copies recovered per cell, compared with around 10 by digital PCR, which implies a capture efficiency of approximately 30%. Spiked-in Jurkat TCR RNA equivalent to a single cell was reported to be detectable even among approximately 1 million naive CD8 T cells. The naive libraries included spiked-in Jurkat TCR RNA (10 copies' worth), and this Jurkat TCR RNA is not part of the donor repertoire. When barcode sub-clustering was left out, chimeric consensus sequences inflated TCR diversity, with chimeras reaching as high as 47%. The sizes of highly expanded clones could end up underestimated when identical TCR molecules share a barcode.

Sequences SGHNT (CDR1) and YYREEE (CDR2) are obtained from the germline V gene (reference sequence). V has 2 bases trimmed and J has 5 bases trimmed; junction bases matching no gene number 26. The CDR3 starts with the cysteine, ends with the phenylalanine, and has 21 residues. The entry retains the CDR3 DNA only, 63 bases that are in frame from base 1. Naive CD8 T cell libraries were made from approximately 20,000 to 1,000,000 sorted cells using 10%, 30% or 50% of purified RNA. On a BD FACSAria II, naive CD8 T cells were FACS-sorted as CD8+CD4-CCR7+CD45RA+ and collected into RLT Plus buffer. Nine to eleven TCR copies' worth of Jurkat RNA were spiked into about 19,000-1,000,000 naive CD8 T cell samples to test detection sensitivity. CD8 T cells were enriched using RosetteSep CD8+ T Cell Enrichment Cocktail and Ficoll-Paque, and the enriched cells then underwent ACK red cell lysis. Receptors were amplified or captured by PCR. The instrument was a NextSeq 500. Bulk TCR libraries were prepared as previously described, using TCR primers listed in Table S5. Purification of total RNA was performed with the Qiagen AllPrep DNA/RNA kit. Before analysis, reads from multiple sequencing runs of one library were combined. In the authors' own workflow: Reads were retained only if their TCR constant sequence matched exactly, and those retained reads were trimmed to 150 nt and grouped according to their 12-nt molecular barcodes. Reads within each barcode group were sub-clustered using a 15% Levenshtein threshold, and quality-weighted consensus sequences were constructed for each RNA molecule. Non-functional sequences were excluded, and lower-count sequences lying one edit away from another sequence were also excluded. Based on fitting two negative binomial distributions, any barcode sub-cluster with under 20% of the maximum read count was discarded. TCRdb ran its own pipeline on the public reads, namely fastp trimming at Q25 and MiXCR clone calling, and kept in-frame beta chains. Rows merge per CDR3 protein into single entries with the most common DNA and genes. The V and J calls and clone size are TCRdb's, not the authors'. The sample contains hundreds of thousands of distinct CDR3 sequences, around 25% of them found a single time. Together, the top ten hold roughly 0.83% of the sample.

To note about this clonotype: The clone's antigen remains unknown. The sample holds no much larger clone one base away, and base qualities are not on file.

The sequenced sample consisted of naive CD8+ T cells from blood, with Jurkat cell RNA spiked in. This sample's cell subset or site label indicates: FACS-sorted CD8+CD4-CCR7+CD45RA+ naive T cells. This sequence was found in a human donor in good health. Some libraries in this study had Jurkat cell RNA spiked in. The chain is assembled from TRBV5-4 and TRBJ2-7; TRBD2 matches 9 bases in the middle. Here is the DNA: TGTGCCAGCAGCTTCAACCACTTACACCCGGAGGGCGGGGGGGCTTTTGACGAGCAGTACTTC. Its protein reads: CASSFNHLHPEGGGAFDEQYF.